This T cell receptor beta chain stems from a study of cytomegalovirus exposure and HLA in healthy donors. Study in general: A subsequent analysis stated that the 120 or so validation repertoires were run on the same platform as the roughly 670 first-cohort repertoires.

V was shortened by 2 bases and J by 3 bases, with 15 bases between the two germline ends. CDR3 length equals 15 residues. The germline V gene encodes CDR1 SGHRS and CDR2 YFSETQ. Clones were sequenced by immunoSEQ multiplex PCR, and TCRdb holds only the in-frame ones, with some missing. The repertoire holds roughly 330,000 clones, 87% seen once, with roughly 1.2% in the top ten. This clone was observed at least ten times. Its antigen is currently unknown. General study results and limits: In vitro testing confirmed a few CMV-associated chains as specific for CMV antigens. Researchers counted 164 TCR beta chains as cytomegalovirus-associated. Generally TCR sequences proved uncommon, though certain public TCRs appeared in numerous donors.

The J gene is TRBJ2-7, the V gene TRBV5-1; D assignment may be TRBD1 or TRBD2 (5 bases each). The origin of this receptor is a woman between 25 and 40 years old in good health and CMV-seropositive. Sequencing was done on a sample of PBMCs. The CDR3 loop reads CASSFEGTTYYEQYF. In DNA, the CDR3 is TGCGCCAGCAGCTTTGAGGGGACGACCTACTACGAGCAGTACTTC.